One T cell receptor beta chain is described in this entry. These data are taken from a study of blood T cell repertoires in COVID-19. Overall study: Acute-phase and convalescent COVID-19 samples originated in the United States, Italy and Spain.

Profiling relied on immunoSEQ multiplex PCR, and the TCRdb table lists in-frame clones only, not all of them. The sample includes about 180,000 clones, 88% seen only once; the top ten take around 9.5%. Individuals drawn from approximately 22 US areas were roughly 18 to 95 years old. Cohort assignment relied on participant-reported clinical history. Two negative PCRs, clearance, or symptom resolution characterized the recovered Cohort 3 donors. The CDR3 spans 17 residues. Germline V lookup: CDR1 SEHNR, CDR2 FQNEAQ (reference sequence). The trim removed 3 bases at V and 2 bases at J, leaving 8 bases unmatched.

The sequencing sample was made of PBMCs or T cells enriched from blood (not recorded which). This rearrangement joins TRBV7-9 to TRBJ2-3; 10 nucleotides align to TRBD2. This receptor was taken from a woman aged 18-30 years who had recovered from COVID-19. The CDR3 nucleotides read TGTGCCAGCAGCTTCCCACTAGCGGGAAAGACCACAGATACGCAGTATTTT. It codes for CASSFPLAGKTTDTQYF.